The 2 T cell receptor beta chains below all came from one sample that was sequenced in a study of T cell changes during pregnancy in multiple sclerosis. Assay used: immunoSEQ multiplex PCR; TCRdb lists only in-frame clones, some missing. The table has 35,000 to 55,000 clones, roughly 92% seen once. The source was peripheral blood, collected in the third trimester of pregnancy. The source is a female donor with multiple sclerosis, enrolled in a pregnancy study.

This chain links TRBV7-8 with TRBJ2-7; TRBD1 matches at 8 bases. V was pared by 5 bases and J by 0 bases, with 6 bases of the junction left unmatched. The germline gives CDR1 SGHVS, CDR2 FQNEAQ. CDR3 length equals 15 residues. The CDR3 region is CASSQPGQVSYEQYF. CDR3 nucleotide sequence: TGTGCCAGCAGCCAGCCGGGACAGGTCTCCTACGAGCAGTACTTC.

V gene TRBV5-4 combines with J gene TRBJ1-2; no clear D gene. The CDR3 totals 14 residues. Deletions cut 0 bases from V and 4 bases from J, with 10 bases between. From germline, CDR1 is SGHNT and CDR2 YYREEE (reference sequence). CDR3 residues: CASSLERGGYGYTF. CDR3 nucleotide sequence: TGTGCCAGCAGCTTGGAGCGGGGAGGCTATGGCTACACCTTC.